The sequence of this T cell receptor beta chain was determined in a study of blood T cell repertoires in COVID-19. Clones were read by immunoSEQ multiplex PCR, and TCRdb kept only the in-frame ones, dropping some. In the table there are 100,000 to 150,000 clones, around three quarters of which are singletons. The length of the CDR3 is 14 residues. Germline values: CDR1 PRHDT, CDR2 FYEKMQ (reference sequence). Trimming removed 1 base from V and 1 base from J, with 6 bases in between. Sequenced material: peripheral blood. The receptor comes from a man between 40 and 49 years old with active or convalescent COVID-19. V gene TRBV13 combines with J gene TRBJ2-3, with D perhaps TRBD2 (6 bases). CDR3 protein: CASSLVAGTDTQYF. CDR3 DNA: TGTGCCAGCAGCTTAGTAGCGGGCACAGATACGCAGTATTTT.